The TCR beta chain under discussion was sequenced for a study of T cell responses to AZD1222 COVID-19 vaccine. As for the study in general: Second-dose groups at about 4 or about 12 weeks were pooled.

Whole-study findings and limits: Reports say nearly half of spike-specific TCRs go after unmutated variant regions. There were vaccine-associated CD4 TCRs across spike, dominant at 160-218 and 743-854. Among those given AZD1222, only 6 or 7 were seropositive at baseline.

Here immunoSEQ multiplex PCR was the method, and the copy in TCRdb shows in-frame clones only, minus some. The sample holds 180,000 or so clones, 94% seen once. As to this clone: No antigen is known for it.

Germline CDR1 MNHEY, CDR2 SVGAGI. CDR3 length equals 14 residues. Trimming took 7 bases from V and 6 from J; bases not matched to a gene: 6. The sequenced sample was peripheral blood, obtained on day 0 of AZD1222 vaccination. The chain is built from TRBV6-5 and TRBJ2-1, with 10 bases matching TRBD2. The receptor was isolated from an adult in good health. The CDR3 sequence: CASMGAGGLNEQFF. CDR3 DNA: TGTGCCAGCATGGGAGCGGGAGGGCTCAATGAGCAGTTCTTC.